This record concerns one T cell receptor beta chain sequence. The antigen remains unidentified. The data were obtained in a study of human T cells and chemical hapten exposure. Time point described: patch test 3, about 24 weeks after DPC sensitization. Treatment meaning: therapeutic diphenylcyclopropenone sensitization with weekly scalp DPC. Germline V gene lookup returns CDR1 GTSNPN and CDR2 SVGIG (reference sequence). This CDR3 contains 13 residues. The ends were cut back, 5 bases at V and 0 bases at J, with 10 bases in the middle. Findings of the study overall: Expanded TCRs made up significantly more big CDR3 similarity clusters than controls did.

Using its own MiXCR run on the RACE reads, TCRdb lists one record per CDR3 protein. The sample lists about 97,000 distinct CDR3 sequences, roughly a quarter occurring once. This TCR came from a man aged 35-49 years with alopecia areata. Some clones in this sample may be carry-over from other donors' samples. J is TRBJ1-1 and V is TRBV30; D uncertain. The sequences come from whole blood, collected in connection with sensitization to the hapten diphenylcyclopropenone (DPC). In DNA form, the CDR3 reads TGTGCCTGGGGGGTTCTTGTGAACACTGAAGCTTTCTTT. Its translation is CAWGVLVNTEAFF.